The 7 T cell receptor beta chains given below trace back to one sample, sequenced in a study of shared clonotypes between healthy human individuals. Here immunoSEQ multiplex PCR was the method, and the copy in TCRdb shows in-frame clones only, minus some. The sample comprises over a million clones, 96% of which are singletons, and roughly 1.2% rests with the top ten. The sample consisted of naive CD4+ T cells sorted from blood. Subset described: CD45RA+ positively selected. The receptors were sampled from a man aged 30 to 45 in good health.

This chain links TRBV30 with TRBJ1-1; tentatively, D is TRBD1 (6 bases). Per germline, CDR1 GTSNPN and CDR2 SVGIG (reference sequence). The CDR3 has 13 amino acids. V was pared by 3 bases and J by 6 bases, with 14 bases between. The CDR3 sequence: CAWRGRGGSEAFF. CDR3 DNA sequence: TGTGCCTGGAGGGGTCGGGGGGGCTCTGAAGCTTTCTTT.

The J gene is TRBJ2-7, the V gene TRBV28; D gene unclear. This CDR3 contains 12 residues. V was clipped by 7 bases and J by 8 bases, with 15 bases between them. Germline loops: CDR1 MDHEN, CDR2 SYDVKM. CDR3 region: CASTLDTRQQYF. In nucleotides, the CDR3 is TGTGCCAGCACCTTGGATACAAGACAGCAGTACTTC.

V gene TRBV5-1 combines with J gene TRBJ2-1, with TRBD2 matching 8 bases. Per germline, CDR1 SGHRS and CDR2 YFSETQ. The junction had 5 bases not matched to a gene; V was cut back by 8 bases and J by 1 base. The CDR3 covers 14 residues. CDR3 nucleotide sequence: TGCGCCAGTCACGGGGGGGAGTCCTACAATGAGCAGTTCTTC. The encoded protein is CASHGGESYNEQFF.

The J gene is TRBJ1-1, the V gene TRBV27; D is uncertain. Germline assignment: CDR1 MNHEY and CDR2 SMNVEV (reference sequence). There are 11 residues in the CDR3. V shed 6 bases and J shed 2 bases, with 4 bases lying between them. DNA for the CDR3: TGTGCCAGCAGATTAAACACTGAAGCTTTCTTT. The encoded protein is CASRLNTEAFF.

J is TRBJ1-2 and V is TRBV18; maybe TRBD1 (5 bases). The germline CDR1 and CDR2 sequences are KGHSH and LQKENI. This CDR3 comprises 12 residues. The germline V and J ends were trimmed by 5 bases and 4 bases, with 8 bases remaining between them. Here the CDR3 DNA reads TGTGCCAGCTCAAGGGACGTCTATGGCTACACCTTC. As protein: CASSRDVYGYTF.

V is TRBV15 and J is TRBJ2-6; D may be TRBD1 (5 bases). Deletions cut 3 bases from V and 2 bases from J, with 8 bases between. Per germline, CDR1 LNHNV and CDR2 YYDKDF (reference sequence). The CDR3 contains 15 residues. This CDR3 reads CATSRLGAGANVLTF. The CDR3 DNA sequence: TGTGCCACCAGCAGGTTAGGGGCTGGGGCCAACGTCCTGACTTTC.

This sequence joins TRBV5-4 and TRBJ2-2; D uncertain. The CDR3 runs to 14 residues. Germline CDR1 and CDR2: SGHNT and YYREEE (reference sequence). Between the trimmed V and J ends, which lost 4 bases and 4 bases, there was a span of 11 bases. The CDR3 sequence is CASSRMDVTGELFF. The CDR3 DNA reads TGTGCCAGCAGCCGAATGGACGTCACCGGGGAGCTGTTTTTT.